Here is one T cell receptor (beta chain) with its context. Its antigen remains unidentified. At one of its ends the junction is not consistent with the germline gene, which may arise from a read error. This entry is derived from a study of lymphopenia after photon versus proton radiotherapy. Study observations and caveats: Proton therapy kept repertoires fairly stable, unlike photons, which gained effector/memory cells. A bigger post-nadir fall in TCR diversity correlated inversely with survival time in deceased patients. After lymphocyte nadir, photon-treated repertoires showed oligoclonal expansion, especially CD8+ Temra.

Profiling relied on immunoSEQ multiplex PCR, and the TCRdb table lists in-frame clones only, not all of them. The sample lists 35,000 to 40,000 clones; 85% were seen once. The CDR3 has 14 amino acids. Per germline, CDR1 MNHEY and CDR2 SVGAGI. The source material was peripheral blood, sampled from a patient treated with photon-based radiotherapy. This TCR came from a man aged 50 to 59 with gastric cancer. The rearrangement joins TRBV6-5 to TRBJ1-1; 12 positions match TRBD1. CDR3 amino acids: CASGTGGPNAEAFF. The CDR3, as DNA: TGTGCCAGTGGGACAGGGGGCCCGAACGCTGAAGCTTTCTTT.